The rows below give T cell receptor beta chains drawn from one sample of a study of T cells in Graves' hyperthyroidism and ophthalmopathy. TCRdb analysed the multiplex PCR reads with MiXCR anew, one entry per CDR3 protein. Of approximately 700,000 distinct CDR3 sequences listed, 16% are singletons. Sequenced material: blood. Receptors were obtained from a man aged 18 to 29 with Graves' hyperthyroidism. Both conserved end residues are part of each CDR3. D genes are given only for firm matches. Expanded clones are given a class, and other clones once, few, many or no size at all.

few,NA,TRBJ2-7,TRBV6-1,CASSVRDFSYEQYF,TGTGCCAGCAGTGTCCGGGACTTTTCCTACGAGCAGTACTTC
many,TRBD1,TRBJ2-7,TRBV28,CASSLPGTGDYEQYF,TGTGCCAGCAGTCTCCCCGGGACAGGGGACTACGAGCAGTACTTC
NA,NA,TRBJ2-3,TRBV5-1,CASSLGTITTDTQYF,TGCGCCAGCAGCTTGGGGACGATCACAACAGATACGCAGTATTTT
many,NA,TRBJ2-5,TRBV24-1,CATSDGGHGGAETQYF,TGTGCCACCAGTGATGGGGGTCATGGGGGCGCAGAGACCCAGTACTTC
NA,TRBD2,TRBJ2-1,TRBV29-1,CSVTGHAGREQFF,TGCAGCGTTACTGGACACGCCGGGAGGGAGCAGTTCTTC
NA,NA,TRBJ1-1,TRBV7-9,CASSLATGEDTEAFF,TGTGCCAGCAGCTTAGCGACCGGGGAGGACACTGAAGCTTTCTTT
many,NA,TRBJ1-4,TRBV7-8,CASSTGRHGKKLFF,TGTGCCAGCAGCACAGGACGGCACGGCAAAAAACTGTTTTTT
NA,NA,TRBJ1-2,TRBV20-1,CSARDSWNYGYTF,TGCAGTGCTAGGGACAGCTGGAACTATGGCTACACCTTC
few,NA,TRBJ2-2,TRBV9,CASSVEGQSGLFF,TGTGCCAGCAGCGTAGAAGGTCAAAGCGGGCTGTTTTTT
many,NA,TRBJ2-7,TRBV30,CAWSSLPGWGEQYF,TGTGCCTGGAGTAGCCTCCCCGGGTGGGGCGAGCAGTACTTC
NA,TRBD1,TRBJ1-2,TRBV5-1,CASSLRGQDYGYTF,TGCGCCAGCAGCCTCCGGGGACAGGACTATGGCTACACCTTC
NA,NA,TRBJ2-6,TRBV4-1,CASSQGGYSGANVLTF,TGCGCCAGCAGCCAAGGAGGTTATTCTGGGGCCAACGTCCTGACTTTC
NA,TRBD2,TRBJ2-5,TRBV6-9,CASSFAGTSGGTQYF,TGTGCCAGCAGTTTTGCCGGGACTAGTGGGGGGACCCAGTACTTC
NA,TRBD2,TRBJ2-1,TRBV10-3,CATGASGGNNEQFF,TGTGCCACCGGGGCTAGCGGGGGCAACAATGAGCAGTTCTTC
many,NA,TRBJ2-7,TRBV20-1,CSAREESSYEQYF,TGCAGTGCTAGAGAGGAGAGCTCCTACGAGCAGTACTTC
many,TRBD1,TRBJ1-2,TRBV28,CASSFTGEPYGYTF,TGTGCCAGCAGTTTCACAGGGGAGCCCTATGGCTACACCTTC
few,NA,TRBJ1-1,TRBV12-3/TRBV12-4,CASSPLGGFTEAFF,TGTGCCAGCAGCCCCCTCGGGGGATTCACTGAAGCTTTCTTT
few,NA,TRBJ2-7,TRBV7-9,CASSRAPTYEQYF,TGTGCCAGCAGCCGGGCCCCAACCTACGAGCAGTACTTC
NA,TRBD1,TRBJ2-1,TRBV20-1,CSAPGTGYNEQFF,TGCAGTGCACCCGGGACAGGCTACAATGAGCAGTTCTTC
NA,NA,TRBJ2-3,TRBV6-1,CASSHKPGQDTQYF,TGTGCCAGCAGCCATAAGCCCGGACAAGATACGCAGTATTTT
NA,TRBD2,TRBJ2-7,TRBV19,CASSIALADSYEQYF,TGTGCCAGTAGTATCGCTCTAGCGGACTCCTACGAGCAGTACTTC
few,NA,TRBJ2-7,TRBV6-1,CASSGRLRDEQYF,TGTGCCAGCAGTGGCCGGCTTCGGGACGAGCAGTACTTC
many,NA,TRBJ1-4,TRBV30,CAWSLTNEKLFF,TGTGCCTGGAGTCTTACTAATGAAAAACTGTTTTTT
once,NA,TRBJ1-1,TRBV7-9,CASTRWATEAFF,TGTGCCAGCACCCGCTGGGCGACTGAAGCTTTCTTT
many,TRBD1,TRBJ1-2,TRBV28,CASRLGQGIRGYTF,TGTGCCAGCAGGCTGGGACAGGGGATTAGAGGCTACACCTTC
few,NA,TRBJ2-1,TRBV20-1,CSARDFPNEQFF,TGCAGTGCTAGAGATTTCCCCAATGAGCAGTTCTTC
NA,NA,TRBJ2-1,TRBV7-9,CASSLVLAADREQFF,TGTGCCAGCAGCTTAGTGCTAGCGGCAGACAGGGAGCAGTTCTTC